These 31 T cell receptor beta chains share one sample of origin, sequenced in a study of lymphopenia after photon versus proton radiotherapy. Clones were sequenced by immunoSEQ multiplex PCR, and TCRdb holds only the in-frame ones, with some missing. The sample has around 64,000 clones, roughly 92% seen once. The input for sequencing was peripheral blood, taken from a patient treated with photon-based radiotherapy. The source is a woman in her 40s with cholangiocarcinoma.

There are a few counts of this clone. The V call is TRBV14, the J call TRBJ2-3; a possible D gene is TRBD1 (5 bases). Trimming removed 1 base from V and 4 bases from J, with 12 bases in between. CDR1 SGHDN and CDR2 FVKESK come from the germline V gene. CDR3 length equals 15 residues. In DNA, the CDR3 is TGTGCCAGCAGCCAAGTAGGGGCAAGGGCAGATACGCAGTATTTT. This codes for CASSQVGARADTQYF.

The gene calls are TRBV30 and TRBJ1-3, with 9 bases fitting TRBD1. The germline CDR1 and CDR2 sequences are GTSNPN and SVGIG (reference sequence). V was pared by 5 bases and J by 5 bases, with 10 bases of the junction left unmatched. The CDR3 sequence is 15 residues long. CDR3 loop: CAWVSAGQGRNTIYF. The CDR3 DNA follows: TGTGCCTGGGTCAGTGCGGGACAGGGAAGAAACACCATATATTTT. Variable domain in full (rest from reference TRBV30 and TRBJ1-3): SQTIHQWPATLVQPVGSPLSLECTVEGTSNPNLYWYRQAAGRGLQLLFYSVGIGQISSEVPQNLSASRPQDRQFILSSKKLLLSDSGFYLCAWVSAGQGRNTIYFGEGSWLTVV.

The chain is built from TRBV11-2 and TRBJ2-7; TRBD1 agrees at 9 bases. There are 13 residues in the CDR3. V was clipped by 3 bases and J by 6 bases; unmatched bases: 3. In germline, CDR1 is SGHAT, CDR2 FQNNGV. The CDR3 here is CASSLGTGSEQYF. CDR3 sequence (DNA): TGTGCCAGCAGCTTGGGGACAGGGTCCGAGCAGTACTTC.

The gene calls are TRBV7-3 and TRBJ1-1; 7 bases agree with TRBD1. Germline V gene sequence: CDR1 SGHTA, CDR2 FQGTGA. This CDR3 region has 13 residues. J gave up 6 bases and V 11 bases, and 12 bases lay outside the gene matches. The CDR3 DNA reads TGTGCCGTACGCCGGGACAGTGGTTCTGAAGCTTTCTTT. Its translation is CAVRRDSGSEAFF.

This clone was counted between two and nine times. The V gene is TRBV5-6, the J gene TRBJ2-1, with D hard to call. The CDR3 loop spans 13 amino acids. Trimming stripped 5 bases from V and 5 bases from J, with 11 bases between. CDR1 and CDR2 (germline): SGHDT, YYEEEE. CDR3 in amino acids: CASSLLTNNEQFF. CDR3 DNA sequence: TGTGCCAGCAGTCTCCTGACCAACAATGAGCAGTTCTTC.

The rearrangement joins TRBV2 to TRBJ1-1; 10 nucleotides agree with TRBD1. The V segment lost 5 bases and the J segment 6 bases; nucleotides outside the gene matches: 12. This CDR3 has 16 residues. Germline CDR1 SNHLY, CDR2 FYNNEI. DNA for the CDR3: TGTGCCAGCAGTTCCGCTTTGACAGGGGGCGCGGCTGAAGCTTTCTTT. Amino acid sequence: CASSSALTGGAAEAFF.

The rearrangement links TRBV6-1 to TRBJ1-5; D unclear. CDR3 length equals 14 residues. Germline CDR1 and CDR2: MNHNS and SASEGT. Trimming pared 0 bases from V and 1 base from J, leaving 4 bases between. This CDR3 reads CASSEAHSNQPQHF. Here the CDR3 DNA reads TGTGCCAGCAGTGAAGCGCACAGCAATCAGCCCCAGCATTTT.

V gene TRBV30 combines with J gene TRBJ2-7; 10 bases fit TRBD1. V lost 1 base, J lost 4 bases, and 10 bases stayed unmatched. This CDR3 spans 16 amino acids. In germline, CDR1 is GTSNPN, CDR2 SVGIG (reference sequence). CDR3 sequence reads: CAWSALSDRGRYEQYF. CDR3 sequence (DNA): TGTGCCTGGAGTGCCCTCTCCGACAGGGGGCGGTACGAGCAGTACTTC.

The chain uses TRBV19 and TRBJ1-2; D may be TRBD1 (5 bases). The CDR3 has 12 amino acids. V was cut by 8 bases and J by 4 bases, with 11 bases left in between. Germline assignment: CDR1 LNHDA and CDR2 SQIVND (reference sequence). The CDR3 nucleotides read TGTGCCAGTTCCTTCCAGGGCTATGGCTACACCTTC. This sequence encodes CASSFQGYGYTF.

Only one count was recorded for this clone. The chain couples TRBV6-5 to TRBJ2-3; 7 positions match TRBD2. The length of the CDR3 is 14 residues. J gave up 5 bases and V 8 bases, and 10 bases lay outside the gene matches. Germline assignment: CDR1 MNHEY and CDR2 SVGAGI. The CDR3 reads CASRPPGGGDTQYF. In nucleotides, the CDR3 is TGTGCCAGCCGACCCCCGGGGGGAGGAGATACGCAGTATTTT.

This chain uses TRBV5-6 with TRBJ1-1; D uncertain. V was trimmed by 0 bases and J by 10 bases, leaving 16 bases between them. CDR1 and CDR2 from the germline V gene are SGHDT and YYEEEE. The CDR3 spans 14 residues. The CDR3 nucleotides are TGTGCCAGCAGCTTGGGCCCCCTGGAGGGTATAGCTTTCTTT. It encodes CASSLGPLEGIAFF.

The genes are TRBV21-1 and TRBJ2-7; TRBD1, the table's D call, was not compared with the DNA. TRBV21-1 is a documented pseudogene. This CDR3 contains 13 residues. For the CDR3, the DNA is TGTGCCAGCAGCAAAGACAGGGGCTACGAGCAGTACTTC. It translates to CASSKDRGYEQYF.

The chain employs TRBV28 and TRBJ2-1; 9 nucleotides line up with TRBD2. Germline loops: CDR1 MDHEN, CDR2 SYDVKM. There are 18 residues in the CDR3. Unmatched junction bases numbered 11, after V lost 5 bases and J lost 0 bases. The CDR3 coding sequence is TGTGCCAGCAGTACGAGGACTAGCGAAAAGAACTCCTACAATGAGCAGTTCTTC. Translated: CASSTRTSEKNSYNEQFF.

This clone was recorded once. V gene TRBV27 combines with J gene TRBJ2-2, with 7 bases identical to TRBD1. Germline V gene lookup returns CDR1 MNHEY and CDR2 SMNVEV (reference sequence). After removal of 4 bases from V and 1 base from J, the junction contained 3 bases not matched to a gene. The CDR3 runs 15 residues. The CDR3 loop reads CASSSRTGNTGELFF. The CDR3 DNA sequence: TGTGCCAGCAGTTCCCGGACAGGGAACACCGGGGAGCTGTTTTTT.

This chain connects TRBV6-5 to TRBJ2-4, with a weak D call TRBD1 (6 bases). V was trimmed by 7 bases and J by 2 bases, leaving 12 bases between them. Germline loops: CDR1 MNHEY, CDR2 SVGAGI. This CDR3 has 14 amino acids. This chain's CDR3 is CASNKGDTKNIQYF. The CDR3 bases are TGTGCCAGCAACAAGGGGGATACCAAAAACATTCAGTACTTC.

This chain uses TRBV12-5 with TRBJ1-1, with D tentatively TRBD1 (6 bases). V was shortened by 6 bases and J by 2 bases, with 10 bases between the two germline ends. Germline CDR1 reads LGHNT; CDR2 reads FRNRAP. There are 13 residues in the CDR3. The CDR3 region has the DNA TGTGCTAGTGGATTGACAGGCAACACTGAAGCTTTCTTT. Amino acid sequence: CASGLTGNTEAFF.

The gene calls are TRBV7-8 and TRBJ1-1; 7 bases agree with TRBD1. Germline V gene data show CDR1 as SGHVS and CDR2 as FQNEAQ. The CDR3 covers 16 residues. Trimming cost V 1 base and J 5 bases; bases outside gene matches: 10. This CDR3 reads CASSLEGQLLLTEAFF. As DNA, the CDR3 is TGTGCCAGCAGCTTAGAGGGACAGCTTCTATTAACTGAAGCTTTCTTT.

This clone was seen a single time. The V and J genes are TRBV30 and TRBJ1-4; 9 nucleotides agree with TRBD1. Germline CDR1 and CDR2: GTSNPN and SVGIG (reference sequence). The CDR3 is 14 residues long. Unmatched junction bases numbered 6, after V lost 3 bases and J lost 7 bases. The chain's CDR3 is CAWSTGGTREKLFF. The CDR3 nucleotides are TGTGCCTGGAGCACAGGGGGCACGCGTGAAAAACTGTTTTTT.

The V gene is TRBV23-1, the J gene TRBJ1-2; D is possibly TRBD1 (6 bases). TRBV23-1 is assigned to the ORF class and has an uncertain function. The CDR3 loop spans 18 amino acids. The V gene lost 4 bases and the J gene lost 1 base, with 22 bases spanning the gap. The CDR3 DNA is TGCGCCAGCAGTCTCACGGAACCCCGGACAGCCTTTAACTATGGCTACACCTTC. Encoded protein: CASSLTEPRTAFNYGYTF.

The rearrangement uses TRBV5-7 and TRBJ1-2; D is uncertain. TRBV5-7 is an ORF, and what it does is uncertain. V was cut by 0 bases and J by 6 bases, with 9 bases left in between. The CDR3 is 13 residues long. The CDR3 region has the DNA TGTGCCAGCAGCTTGGGGACGAAAAATGGCTACACCTTC. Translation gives CASSLGTKNGYTF.

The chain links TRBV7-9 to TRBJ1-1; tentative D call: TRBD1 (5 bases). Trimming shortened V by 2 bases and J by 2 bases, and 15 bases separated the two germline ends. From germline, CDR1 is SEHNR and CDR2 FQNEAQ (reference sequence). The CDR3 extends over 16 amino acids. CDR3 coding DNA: TGTGCCAGCAGCTTATGGTCTCAGGGAAGCAACACTGAAGCTTTCTTT. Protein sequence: CASSLWSQGSNTEAFF.

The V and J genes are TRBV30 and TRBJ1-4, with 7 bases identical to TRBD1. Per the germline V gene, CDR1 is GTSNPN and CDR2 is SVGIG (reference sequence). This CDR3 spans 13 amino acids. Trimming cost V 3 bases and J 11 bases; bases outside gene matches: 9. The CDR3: CAWSTQQGSKLFF. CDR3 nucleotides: TGTGCCTGGAGCACCCAACAGGGGAGCAAACTGTTTTTT.

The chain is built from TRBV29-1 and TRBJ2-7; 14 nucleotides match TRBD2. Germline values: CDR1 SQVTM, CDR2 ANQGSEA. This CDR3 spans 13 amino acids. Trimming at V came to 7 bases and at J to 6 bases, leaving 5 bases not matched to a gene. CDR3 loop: CSGTGLAGGEQYF. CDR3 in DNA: TGCAGCGGTACAGGACTAGCGGGGGGCGAGCAGTACTTC.

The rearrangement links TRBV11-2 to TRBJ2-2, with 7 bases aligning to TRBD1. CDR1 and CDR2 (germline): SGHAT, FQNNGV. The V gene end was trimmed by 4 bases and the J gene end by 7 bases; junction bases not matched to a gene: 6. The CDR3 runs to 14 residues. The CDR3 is CASSWRQGSGELFF. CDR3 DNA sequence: TGTGCCAGCAGCTGGCGACAGGGCAGCGGGGAGCTGTTTTTT.

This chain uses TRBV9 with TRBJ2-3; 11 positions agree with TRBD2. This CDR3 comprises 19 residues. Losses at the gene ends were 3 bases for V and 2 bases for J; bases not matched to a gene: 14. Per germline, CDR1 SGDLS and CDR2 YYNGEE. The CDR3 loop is CASSARAPLAGEHTDTQYF. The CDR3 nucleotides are TGTGCCAGCAGCGCCCGAGCCCCACTAGCGGGAGAACACACAGATACGCAGTATTTT.

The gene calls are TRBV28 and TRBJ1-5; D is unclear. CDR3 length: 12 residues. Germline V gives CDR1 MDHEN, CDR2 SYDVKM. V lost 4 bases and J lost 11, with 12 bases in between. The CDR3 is CASSSGPRAQHF. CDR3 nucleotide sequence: TGTGCCAGCAGTTCAGGTCCTAGGGCCCAGCATTTT.

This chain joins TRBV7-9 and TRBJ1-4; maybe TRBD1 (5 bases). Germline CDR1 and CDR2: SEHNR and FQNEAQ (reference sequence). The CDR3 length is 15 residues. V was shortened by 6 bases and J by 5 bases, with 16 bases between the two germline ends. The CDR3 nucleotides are TGTGCCAGCAGGGGTTTAATGGGGGTAAATGAAAAACTGTTTTTT. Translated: CASRGLMGVNEKLFF.

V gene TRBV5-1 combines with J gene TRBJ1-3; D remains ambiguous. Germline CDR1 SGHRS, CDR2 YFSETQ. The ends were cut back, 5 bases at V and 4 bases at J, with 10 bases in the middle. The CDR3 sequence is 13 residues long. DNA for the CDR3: TGCGCCAGCAGAACGAGAACAGGAAACACCATATATTTT. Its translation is CASRTRTGNTIYF.

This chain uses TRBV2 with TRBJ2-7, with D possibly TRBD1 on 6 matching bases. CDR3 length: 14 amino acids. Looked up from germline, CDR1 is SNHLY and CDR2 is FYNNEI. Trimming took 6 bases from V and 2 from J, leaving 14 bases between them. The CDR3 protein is CASSLQGSAYEQYF. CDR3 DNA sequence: TGTGCCAGCAGCCTGCAGGGGTCAGCCTACGAGCAGTACTTC.

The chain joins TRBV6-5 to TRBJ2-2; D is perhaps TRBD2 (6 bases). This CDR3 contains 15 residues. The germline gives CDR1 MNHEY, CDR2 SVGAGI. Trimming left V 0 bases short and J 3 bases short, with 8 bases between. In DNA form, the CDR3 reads TGTGCCAGCAGTTACTCTGGGGACTACACCGGGGAGCTGTTTTTT. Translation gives CASSYSGDYTGELFF.

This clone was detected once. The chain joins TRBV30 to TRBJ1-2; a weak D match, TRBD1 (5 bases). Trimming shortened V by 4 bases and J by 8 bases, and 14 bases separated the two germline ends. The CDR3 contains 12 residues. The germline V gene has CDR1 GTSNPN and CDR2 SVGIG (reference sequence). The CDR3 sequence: CAWKEGKGGYTF. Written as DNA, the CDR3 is TGTGCCTGGAAGGAGGGGAAGGGCGGCTACACCTTC. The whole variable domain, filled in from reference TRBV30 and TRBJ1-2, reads SQTIHQWPATLVQPVGSPLSLECTVEGTSNPNLYWYRQAAGRGLQLLFYSVGIGQISSEVPQNLSASRPQDRQFILSSKKLLLSDSGFYLCAWKEGKGGYTFGSGTRLTVV.